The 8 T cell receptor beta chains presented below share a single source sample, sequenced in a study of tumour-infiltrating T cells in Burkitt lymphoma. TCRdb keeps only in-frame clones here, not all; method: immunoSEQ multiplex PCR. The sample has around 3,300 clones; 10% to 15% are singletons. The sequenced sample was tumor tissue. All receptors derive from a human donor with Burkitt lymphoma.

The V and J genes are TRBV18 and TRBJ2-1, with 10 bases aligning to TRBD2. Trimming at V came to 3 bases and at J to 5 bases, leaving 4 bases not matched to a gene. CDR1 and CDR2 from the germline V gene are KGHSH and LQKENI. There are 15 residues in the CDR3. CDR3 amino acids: CASSPSGGIHNEQFF. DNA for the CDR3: TGTGCCAGCTCACCTAGCGGGGGGATACACAATGAGCAGTTCTTC.

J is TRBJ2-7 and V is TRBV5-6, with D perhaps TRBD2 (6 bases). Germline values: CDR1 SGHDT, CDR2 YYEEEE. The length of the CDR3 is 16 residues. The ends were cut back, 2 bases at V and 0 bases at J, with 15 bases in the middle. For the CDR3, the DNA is TGTGCCAGCAGCTTTGGTATACGGGGGAGCTCCTACGAGCAGTACTTC. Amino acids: CASSFGIRGSSYEQYF.

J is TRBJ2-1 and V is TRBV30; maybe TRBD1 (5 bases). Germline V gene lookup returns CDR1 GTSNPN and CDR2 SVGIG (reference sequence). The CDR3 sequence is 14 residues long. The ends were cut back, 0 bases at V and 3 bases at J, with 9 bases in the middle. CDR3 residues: CAWSVGRDYNEQFF. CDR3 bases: TGTGCCTGGAGTGTAGGCAGGGACTACAATGAGCAGTTCTTC.

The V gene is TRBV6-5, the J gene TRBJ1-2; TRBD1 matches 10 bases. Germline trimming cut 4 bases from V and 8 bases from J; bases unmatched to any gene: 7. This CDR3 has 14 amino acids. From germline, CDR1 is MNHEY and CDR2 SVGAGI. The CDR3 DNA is TGTGCCAGCAGTTCCGGACAGGGGGTCGGCGGCTACACCTTC. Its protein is CASSSGQGVGGYTF.

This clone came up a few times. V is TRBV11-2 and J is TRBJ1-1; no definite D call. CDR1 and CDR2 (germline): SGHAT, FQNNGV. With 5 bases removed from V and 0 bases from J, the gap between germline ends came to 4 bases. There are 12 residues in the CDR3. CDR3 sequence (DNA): TGTGCCAGCAGCAGGATGAACACTGAAGCTTTCTTT. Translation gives CASSRMNTEAFF.

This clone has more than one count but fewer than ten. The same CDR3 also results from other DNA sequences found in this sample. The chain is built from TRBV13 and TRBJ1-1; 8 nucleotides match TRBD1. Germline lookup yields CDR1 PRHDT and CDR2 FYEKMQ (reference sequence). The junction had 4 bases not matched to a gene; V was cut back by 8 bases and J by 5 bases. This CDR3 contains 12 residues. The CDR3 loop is CASRQGRTEAFF. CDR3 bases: TGTGCCAGCCGACAGGGGAGAACTGAAGCTTTCTTT.

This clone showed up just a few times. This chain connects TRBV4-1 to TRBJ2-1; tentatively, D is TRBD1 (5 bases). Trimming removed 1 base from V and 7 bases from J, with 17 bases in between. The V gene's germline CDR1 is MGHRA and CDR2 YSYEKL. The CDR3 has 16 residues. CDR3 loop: CASSQVLLGRGNEQFF. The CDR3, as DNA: TGCGCCAGCAGCCAAGTTCTTTTGGGTAGGGGAAATGAGCAGTTCTTC.

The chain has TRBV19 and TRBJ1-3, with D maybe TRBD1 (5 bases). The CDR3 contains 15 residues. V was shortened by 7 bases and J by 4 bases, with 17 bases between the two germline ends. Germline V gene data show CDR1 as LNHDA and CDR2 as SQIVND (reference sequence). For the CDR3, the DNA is TGTGCCAGTATTGGCGGGGGGTGGATCGGAAACACCATATATTTT. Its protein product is CASIGGGWIGNTIYF.